The clone carrying this T cell receptor beta chain was counted at least ten times. What it binds is not known. TCRdb reprocessed the reads with MiXCR, giving one entry per CDR3 protein. The sample consists of a few hundred thousand distinct CDR3 sequences, around a tenth of them appearing once. Germline CDR1 and CDR2: SGHTA and FQGNSA. This CDR3 is built from 17 residues. With V trimmed by 5 bases and J by 7 bases, 14 bases remained unmatched. The data are from a study of T cell repertoires in cytomegalovirus infection. Study-wide points: The response measured ex vivo was dominated by TCR beta clonotypes (HLA-C-restricted and CMV-specific).

This chain joins TRBV7-2 and TRBJ1-5; 10 bases line up with TRBD1. The TCR originated in a human donor in good health (CMV status not recorded). Some clones in this sample may be carry-over from other donors' samples. Specimen: PBMCs. DNA for the CDR3: TGTGCCAGCAGCCGTGCCGGGACAGGGGTCCTTCGGCAGCCCCAGCATTTT. Its protein is CASSRAGTGVLRQPQHF.